This T cell receptor (beta chain) was found in a study of cytomegalovirus exposure and HLA in healthy donors. Use of 60 Vbeta and 13 Jbeta primers characterized the PCR. Sequencing used immunoSEQ multiplex PCR; TCRdb keeps in-frame clones, though not all of them. Of more than 150,000 clones listed, 84% are singletons. CDR3 length equals 17 residues. Trimming at V came to 5 bases and at J to 9 bases, leaving 18 bases not matched to a gene. Germline V gene data show CDR1 as SEHNR and CDR2 as FQNEAQ (reference sequence). Material: PBMCs. V is TRBV7-9 and J is TRBJ2-1; 8 bases agree with TRBD2. This receptor was identified in a boy under 10 years old in good health and CMV-seronegative. The CDR3 region is CASSPRRFGDREGEQFF. DNA of the CDR3: TGTGCCAGCAGCCCCCGTCGTTTTGGGGACCGGGAGGGTGAGCAGTTCTTC.